The rows below give T cell receptor beta chains drawn from one sample of a study of metastatic and nonmetastatic thyroid tumors. TCRdb ran MiXCR on the PCR reads. The sample holds approximately 4,200 clones, about 30% seen once. The sequenced sample was adjacent normal tissue. These TCRs come from a female donor with papillary thyroid cancer or a benign thyroid nodule (not recorded which). Some clones in this sample may be carry-over from other donors' samples. The CDR3 runs from the conserved cysteine through the conserved F or W. A D gene is named only where the DNA matches it firmly. For some rows the clone size is stated as once, few or many, or as a class when expanded; others skip it.

v_gene,abundance,d_gene,j_gene,CDR3aa,CDR3nt
TRBV4-2,-,-,TRBJ2-6,CASSQERNGANVLTF,TGTGCCAGCAGCCAAGAGAGGAATGGGGCCAACGTCCTGACTTTC
TRBV5-1,-,TRBD2,TRBJ2-7,CASSSTSGRAAEQYF,TGCGCCAGCAGCTCGACTAGCGGGAGGGCCGCTGAGCAGTACTTC
TRBV6-5,few,TRBD2,TRBJ2-1,CASSYMGLAAYNEQFF,TGTGCCAGCAGTTATATGGGACTAGCGGCTTACAATGAGCAGTTCTTC
TRBV4-2,-,-,TRBJ2-1,CASSQELQGRNNEQFF,TGTGCCAGCAGCCAAGAGCTACAGGGAAGGAACAATGAGCAGTTCTTC
TRBV7-2,medium-sized,TRBD2,TRBJ2-1,CASSSLAGEGPGSSYNEQFF,TGTGCCAGCAGCTCGCTAGCGGGAGAGGGGCCAGGGAGCTCCTACAATGAGCAGTTCTTC
TRBV3-1,-,-,TRBJ2-5,CASSPRKETQYF,TGTGCCAGCAGCCCTCGAAAAGAGACCCAGTACTTC
TRBV30,-,-,TRBJ2-7,CAWGDSSHTLAEQYF,TGTGCCTGGGGGGACAGCTCCCACACACTAGCGGAGCAGTACTTC
TRBV7-2,-,-,TRBJ2-7,CASSFSLREQYF,TGTGCCAGCAGCTTTTCTTTACGGGAGCAGTACTTC
TRBV5-1,-,TRBD1,TRBJ2-7,CASRRSGTGSNEQYF,TGCGCCAGCAGACGATCCGGGACAGGGTCCAACGAGCAGTACTTC
TRBV18,once,-,TRBJ1-1,CASSPRTFSRGAEAFF,TGTGCCAGCTCACCACGGACATTCTCTCGGGGGGCTGAAGCTTTCTTT
TRBV5-1,-,-,TRBJ2-1,CASSLEGQTTYNEQFF,TGCGCCAGCAGCTTGGAGGGACAAACAACCTACAATGAGCAGTTCTTC
TRBV20-1,-,-,TRBJ1-2,CSARDRLGVGHYGYTF,TGCAGTGCTAGAGACCGCCTGGGAGTAGGTCACTATGGCTACACCTTC
TRBV30,few,TRBD1,TRBJ2-2,CAWGQGVFTGELFF,TGTGCCTGGGGACAGGGGGTATTCACCGGGGAGCTGTTTTTT
TRBV28,-,-,TRBJ1-6,CASRAGSYSPLHF,TGTGCCAGCAGGGCGGGGTCTTATTCACCCCTCCACTTT
TRBV11-2,-,TRBD1,TRBJ1-2,CASSEGGTGALNYGYTF,TGTGCCAGCAGCGAAGGGGGGACAGGAGCACTTAACTATGGCTACACCTTC
TRBV20-1,-,TRBD2,TRBJ2-1,CSARDYPLRAGGDEQFF,TGCAGTGCTAGAGATTACCCCCTGCGTGCGGGAGGTGATGAGCAGTTCTTC
TRBV5-1,-,-,TRBJ2-2,CASSLTGAVGTANTGELFF,TGCGCCAGCAGCTTGACGGGGGCGGTAGGGACAGCGAACACCGGGGAGCTGTTTTTT
TRBV28,-,TRBD2,TRBJ2-7,CASSLSGSNEQYF,TGTGCCAGCAGTTTAAGCGGGAGTAATGAGCAGTACTTC
TRBV5-1,-,-,TRBJ1-6,CASSLTDNSPLHF,TGCGCCAGCAGCTTGACGGATAATTCACCCCTCCACTTT
TRBV5-1,-,TRBD2,TRBJ2-7,CASSSYGGRAAEQYF,TGCGCCAGCAGCTCATATGGCGGGAGGGCCGCTGAGCAGTACTTC
TRBV7-8,-,TRBD2,TRBJ2-2,CASSWKVAGGHTGELFF,TGTGCCAGCAGCTGGAAGGTAGCGGGAGGCCACACCGGGGAGCTGTTTTTT
TRBV27,-,TRBD1,TRBJ1-2,CASSLDGQGPLYGYTF,TGTGCCAGCAGTTTAGACGGACAGGGCCCCCTTTATGGCTACACCTTC
TRBV6-1,-,TRBD1,TRBJ1-2,CASSEAGTGYGYTF,TGTGCCAGCAGTGAAGCCGGGACAGGCTATGGCTACACCTTC
TRBV19,-,TRBD1,TRBJ2-7,CASSIGTGSYEQYF,TGTGCCAGTAGTATAGGGACAGGCTCCTACGAGCAGTACTTC
TRBV7-2,many,TRBD1,TRBJ1-1,CASSPDRGSEAFF,TGTGCCAGCAGCCCCGACAGGGGATCTGAAGCTTTCTTT
TRBV5-1,-,TRBD2,TRBJ2-2,CASSRTSPTGELFF,TGCGCCAGCAGCAGGACTAGCCCCACCGGGGAGCTGTTTTTT
TRBV5-1,medium-sized,-,TRBJ1-1,CASSRDANTEAFF,TGCGCCAGCAGTAGGGATGCGAACACTGAAGCTTTCTTT
TRBV27,few,TRBD1,TRBJ2-7,CASSKTGGFYEQYF,TGTGCCAGCAGTAAGACAGGGGGTTTCTACGAGCAGTACTTC
TRBV20-1,-,TRBD1,TRBJ2-2,CSAGQGPHTGELFF,TGCAGTGCCGGACAGGGGCCACACACCGGGGAGCTGTTTTTT
TRBV6-1,few,TRBD1,TRBJ1-6,CASSDTQGRNSPLHF,TGTGCCAGCAGTGACACACAGGGGAGAAATTCACCCCTCCACTTT
TRBV6-6,few,-,TRBJ2-7,CASSYSMQETYEQYF,TGTGCCAGCAGTTACTCGATGCAGGAGACCTACGAGCAGTACTTC
TRBV27,few,TRBD1,TRBJ2-7,CASSGTEPYEQYF,TGTGCCAGCAGCGGGACAGAGCCCTACGAGCAGTACTTC
TRBV15,few,TRBD2,TRBJ2-5,CASSWGTSGGETQYF,TGTGCCAGCAGCTGGGGGACTAGCGGGGGAGAGACCCAGTACTTC
TRBV6-1,-,-,TRBJ1-3,CASSEGPSSGNTMYF,TGTGCCAGCAGTGAAGGGCCCAGCTCTGGAAACACCATGTATTTT
TRBV6-1,-,-,TRBJ1-1,CASSANWMNTEAFF,TGTGCCAGCAGTGCGAACTGGATGAACACTGAAGCTTTCTTT
TRBV7-9,large,-,TRBJ1-2,CASLGARGGYTF,TGTGCCAGCTTGGGGGCCAGAGGTGGCTACACCTTC
TRBV6-1,-,-,TRBJ1-6,CASSPDSANSPLHF,TGTGCCAGCAGCCCGGACAGCGCTAATTCACCCCTCCACTTT
TRBV2,-,TRBD1,TRBJ1-2,CASRKGVAGGRENYGYTF,TGTGCCAGCAGGAAGGGGGTGGCAGGGGGCCGGGAAAACTATGGCTACACCTTC
TRBV5-1,-,-,TRBJ2-6,CASSLGMAGMAGANVLTF,TGCGCCAGCAGCTTGGGGATGGCAGGCATGGCTGGGGCCAACGTCCTGACTTTC
TRBV20-1,-,TRBD2,TRBJ2-7,CSAREASGAGEQYF,TGCAGTGCTAGAGAGGCTAGCGGGGCGGGAGAGCAGTACTTC
TRBV6-1,-,-,TRBJ1-3,CATIWGRDAGNTIYF,TGTGCTACGATCTGGGGGCGAGATGCTGGAAACACCATATATTTT
TRBV28,few,-,TRBJ1-1,CASSLFGGSTEAFF,TGTGCCAGCAGTTTATTCGGGGGCTCCACTGAAGCTTTCTTT
TRBV20-1,-,-,TRBJ1-6,CSARAAGSNNSPLHF,TGCAGTGCTAGAGCGGCAGGGAGTAATAATTCACCCCTCCACTTT
TRBV2,-,TRBD1,TRBJ2-1,CASSQQGAYNEQFF,TGTGCCAGCAGTCAACAGGGGGCATACAATGAGCAGTTCTTC
TRBV24-1,few,TRBD1,TRBJ1-1,CATSDSQGLNTEAFF,TGTGCCACCAGTGATTCACAGGGGTTGAACACTGAAGCTTTCTTT
TRBV12-3/TRBV12-4,large,-,TRBJ2-2,CASSLWGGGELFF,TGTGCCAGCAGTTTATGGGGAGGCGGGGAGCTGTTTTTT
TRBV9,-,TRBD1,TRBJ1-3,CASSARDRALDTIYF,TGTGCCAGCAGCGCCCGGGACAGGGCACTCGACACCATATATTTT
TRBV5-1,few,TRBD2,TRBJ2-1,CASSSIAGYYNEQFF,TGCGCCAGCAGCTCAATAGCGGGATACTACAATGAGCAGTTCTTC